This T cell receptor beta chain was recovered during a study of PD-1 blockade in mismatch repair-deficient tumors. Study context: Enrolled about 2013-2016, patients had progressing, pretreated mismatch repair-deficient cancers of 12 types.

As for this clone: What it recognizes is unknown.

The CDR3 has 17 residues. CDR1 and CDR2 from the germline V gene are SGHVS and FNYEAQ. Trimming removed 1 base from V and 6 bases from J; junction bases left unmatched: 9. Points from the study as a whole: After pembrolizumab, tumor-resident clones rose rapidly, then generally contracted before radiologic responses.

Mismatch repair deficiency was confirmed in all patients, by PCR or immunohistochemistry. Sequencing was performed with immunoSEQ multiplex PCR; in TCRdb, only in-frame clones are kept and a portion is missing. The sample lists some 48,000 clones; over 60% were seen once. This specimen was PBMCs, taken before pembrolizumab treatment. This clonotype was sampled from an adult with mismatch repair-deficient cancer. This rearrangement joins TRBV7-6 to TRBJ2-1, with TRBD2 matching over 10 bases. The CDR3 protein is CASSLGPSGSVGNEQFF. CDR3 DNA sequence: TGTGCCAGCAGCTTAGGACCTAGCGGGAGTGTTGGCAATGAGCAGTTCTTC.